This passage covers 3 T cell receptor beta chains from one sample sequenced in a study of T-cell reconstitution after alpha-beta-depleted transplantation in children. Using unique molecular identifiers, the investigators prepared the TCRbeta library. MiXCR was run by TCRdb on the PCR reads, yielding one entry per CDR3 protein. This table holds 800,000 to 1,000,000 distinct CDR3 sequences, less than 30% found once. The sequenced sample was PBMCs, mostly from graft donor cells, obtained 360 days after TCRalphabeta/CD19-depleted stem cell transplant. Receptors originate from a boy less than two years old who had a stem cell transplant for SCID, so the T cells may come from the graft donor.

Only one count was recorded for this clonotype. The chain couples TRBV3-1 to TRBJ2-1, with 12 positions matching TRBD2. V was clipped by 3 bases and J by 8 bases; unmatched bases: 8. Germline CDR1 and CDR2: LGHDT and YNNKEL (reference sequence). CDR3 length: 16 residues. The CDR3 reads CASSQVLAGGPDEQFF. The CDR3 nucleotides are TGTGCCAGCAGCCAGGTACTAGCGGGGGGCCCCGATGAGCAGTTCTTC.

This clonotype was counted between two and nine times. The genes are TRBV4-1 and TRBJ1-1; D is uncertain. There are 17 residues in the CDR3. Trimming pared 0 bases from V and 4 bases from J, leaving 18 bases between. Per germline, CDR1 MGHRA and CDR2 YSYEKL. CDR3 coding DNA: TGCGCCAGCAGCCAAGAGGGCAACTCATGGATGCCCACTGAAGCTTTCTTT. Residues: CASSQEGNSWMPTEAFF.

In its sample, this clonotype was seen once. The chain links TRBV20-1 to TRBJ2-1; TRBD1 matches at 9 bases. J lost 7 bases, V lost 5 bases, and 6 bases had no gene match. The V gene's germline CDR1 is DFQATT and CDR2 SNEGSKA (reference sequence). This CDR3 region has 13 residues. CDR3 nucleotide sequence: TGCAGTGCTCGTAAGACAGGGGGAAATGAGCAGTTCTTC. It specifies CSARKTGGNEQFF.